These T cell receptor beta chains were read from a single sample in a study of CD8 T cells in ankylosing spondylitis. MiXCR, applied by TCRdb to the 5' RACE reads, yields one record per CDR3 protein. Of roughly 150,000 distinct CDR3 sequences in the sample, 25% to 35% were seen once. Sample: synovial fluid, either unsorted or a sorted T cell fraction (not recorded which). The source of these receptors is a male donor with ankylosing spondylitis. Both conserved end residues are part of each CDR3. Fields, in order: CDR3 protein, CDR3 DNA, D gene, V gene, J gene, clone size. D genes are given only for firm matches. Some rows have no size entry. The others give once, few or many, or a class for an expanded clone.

cdr3_aa: CSADRRDRVHNEQFF
cdr3_nt: TGCAGTGCAGATCGCCGGGACAGGGTTCACAATGAGCAGTTCTTC
d_call: TRBD1
v_call: TRBV20-1
j_call: TRBJ2-1
clone_size: .

cdr3_aa: CASSFPGGVYGYTF
cdr3_nt: TGTGCCAGCAGTTTTCCAGGGGGTGTCTATGGCTACACCTTC
d_call: TRBD1
v_call: TRBV12-3/TRBV12-4
j_call: TRBJ1-2
clone_size: .

cdr3_aa: CASRLGQGVHEQYF
cdr3_nt: TGTGCCAGCAGGTTGGGACAGGGCGTCCACGAGCAGTACTTC
d_call: TRBD1
v_call: TRBV28
j_call: TRBJ2-7
clone_size: few

cdr3_aa: CASSEGSGGKKETQYF
cdr3_nt: TGCGCCAGCAGTGAAGGTAGCGGGGGGAAGAAAGAGACCCAGTACTTC
d_call: TRBD2
v_call: TRBV10-2
j_call: TRBJ2-5
clone_size: .

cdr3_aa: CASSLSYLDSRTGELFF
cdr3_nt: TGTGCCAGCAGCTTAAGTTATTTGGACTCTAGAACCGGGGAGCTGTTTTTT
d_call: .
v_call: TRBV7-9
j_call: TRBJ2-2
clone_size: .

cdr3_aa: CSALIRVGQFF
cdr3_nt: TGCAGTGCCCTCATTCGGGTCGGGCAGTTCTTC
d_call: .
v_call: TRBV20-1
j_call: TRBJ2-1
clone_size: .

cdr3_aa: CSASPGWETQYF
cdr3_nt: TGCAGTGCTAGCCCCGGCTGGGAGACCCAGTACTTC
d_call: .
v_call: TRBV20-1
j_call: TRBJ2-5
clone_size: .

cdr3_aa: CSVWEDPFSGANVLTF
cdr3_nt: TGCAGCGTTTGGGAAGACCCTTTCTCTGGGGCCAACGTCCTGACTTTC
d_call: .
v_call: TRBV29-1
j_call: TRBJ2-6
clone_size: .

cdr3_aa: CSASRTGRGDTEAFF
cdr3_nt: TGCAGTGCCTCTCGGACAGGGAGGGGCGACACTGAAGCTTTCTTT
d_call: TRBD1
v_call: TRBV20-1
j_call: TRBJ1-1
clone_size: .

cdr3_aa: CASRWDRGLEDTQYF
cdr3_nt: TGTGCCAGCAGATGGGACAGGGGGCTGGAAGATACGCAGTATTTT
d_call: TRBD1
v_call: TRBV2
j_call: TRBJ2-3
clone_size: once

cdr3_aa: CASRDTVNTEAFF
cdr3_nt: TGTGCCAGCAGGGACACTGTGAACACTGAAGCTTTCTTT
d_call: .
v_call: TRBV2
j_call: TRBJ1-1
clone_size: few

cdr3_aa: CASSLAGREGRETQYF
cdr3_nt: TGCGCCAGCAGCTTGGCCGGGCGGGAGGGCCGAGAGACCCAGTACTTC
d_call: TRBD2
v_call: TRBV5-1
j_call: TRBJ2-5
clone_size: many

cdr3_aa: CASSLVGTGGVQPQHF
cdr3_nt: TGTGCCAGCAGCTTAGTCGGAACGGGAGGGGTTCAGCCCCAGCATTTT
d_call: .
v_call: TRBV7-2
j_call: TRBJ1-5
clone_size: .

cdr3_aa: CASSHRASRQPQHF
cdr3_nt: TGTGCCAGCAGCCATCGGGCATCCAGGCAGCCCCAGCATTTT
d_call: .
v_call: TRBV3-1
j_call: TRBJ1-5
clone_size: few

cdr3_aa: CSVEPGSGRTYNEQFF
cdr3_nt: TGCAGCGTTGAGCCGGGGAGCGGGAGAACTTACAATGAGCAGTTCTTC
d_call: TRBD2
v_call: TRBV29-1
j_call: TRBJ2-1
clone_size: many

cdr3_aa: CATSTGGREVNNEQFF
cdr3_nt: TGTGCCACCAGCACCGGGGGCAGGGAGGTAAACAATGAGCAGTTCTTC
d_call: .
v_call: TRBV15
j_call: TRBJ2-1
clone_size: few

cdr3_aa: CSASPGTVNYGYTF
cdr3_nt: TGCAGTGCTAGCCCCGGGACAGTCAACTATGGCTACACCTTC
d_call: TRBD1
v_call: TRBV20-1
j_call: TRBJ1-2
clone_size: many

cdr3_aa: CASSSLALASGSNQPQHF
cdr3_nt: TGTGCCAGCAGTTCCTTGGCACTTGCTAGCGGAAGCAATCAGCCCCAGCATTTT
d_call: .
v_call: TRBV28
j_call: TRBJ1-5
clone_size: .

cdr3_aa: CASSYAVMNTEAFF
cdr3_nt: TGTGCCAGCAGTTACGCAGTCATGAACACTGAAGCTTTCTTT
d_call: .
v_call: TRBV6-5
j_call: TRBJ1-1
clone_size: .

cdr3_aa: CSARQSTYEQYF
cdr3_nt: TGCAGTGCTAGACAGAGCACCTACGAGCAGTACTTC
d_call: .
v_call: TRBV20-1
j_call: TRBJ2-7
clone_size: few

cdr3_aa: CASSSRGVGTGELFF
cdr3_nt: TGCGCCAGCAGCTCCAGGGGTGTAGGCACCGGGGAGCTGTTTTTT
d_call: .
v_call: TRBV5-1
j_call: TRBJ2-2
clone_size: .

cdr3_aa: CASSEGRSSGRGEQFF
cdr3_nt: TGTGCCAGCAGTGAAGGGAGGTCTAGCGGGAGAGGTGAGCAGTTCTTC
d_call: TRBD2
v_call: TRBV6-1
j_call: TRBJ2-1
clone_size: few

cdr3_aa: CSARGWVGQQNIQYF
cdr3_nt: TGCAGTGCCAGAGGGTGGGTGGGTCAGCAAAACATTCAGTACTTC
d_call: .
v_call: TRBV20-1
j_call: TRBJ2-4
clone_size: .

cdr3_aa: CALPHEQYF
cdr3_nt: TGTGCCCTGCCCCACGAGCAGTACTTC
d_call: .
v_call: TRBV27
j_call: TRBJ2-7
clone_size: .

cdr3_aa: CAGSPKGKGTYNEQFF
cdr3_nt: TGTGCCGGCAGTCCCAAGGGGAAGGGGACCTACAATGAGCAGTTCTTC
d_call: .
v_call: TRBV12-3/TRBV12-4
j_call: TRBJ2-1
clone_size: .

cdr3_aa: CASSVGPSHQPQHF
cdr3_nt: TGTGCCAGCAGCGTAGGCCCTTCTCATCAGCCCCAGCATTTT
d_call: .
v_call: TRBV9
j_call: TRBJ1-5
clone_size: .

cdr3_aa: CASSPQGTREAFF
cdr3_nt: TGCGCCAGCAGTCCACAGGGGACAAGAGAAGCTTTCTTT
d_call: TRBD1
v_call: TRBV10-2
j_call: TRBJ1-1
clone_size: .

cdr3_aa: CASSQQGLAGGSSYNEQFF
cdr3_nt: TGTGCCAGCAGCCAACAGGGACTAGCGGGGGGGAGCTCCTACAATGAGCAGTTCTTC
d_call: TRBD2
v_call: TRBV3-1
j_call: TRBJ2-1
clone_size: .

cdr3_aa: CSVASGSLETQYF
cdr3_nt: TGCAGCGTTGCCAGCGGGAGTTTGGAGACCCAGTACTTC
d_call: TRBD2
v_call: TRBV29-1
j_call: TRBJ2-5
clone_size: .

cdr3_aa: CASSQGYSMNTEAFF
cdr3_nt: TGCGCCAGCAGCCAAGGGTACAGTATGAACACTGAAGCTTTCTTT
d_call: .
v_call: TRBV4-1
j_call: TRBJ1-1
clone_size: few

cdr3_aa: CASSSPTSGMTEDTQYF
cdr3_nt: TGTGCCAGCAGTTCCCCTACTAGCGGGATGACTGAAGATACGCAGTATTTT
d_call: TRBD2
v_call: TRBV28
j_call: TRBJ2-3
clone_size: .

cdr3_aa: CSVYVGGRETQYF
cdr3_nt: TGCAGTGTATACGTGGGGGGCAGAGAGACCCAGTACTTC
d_call: .
v_call: TRBV20-1
j_call: TRBJ2-5
clone_size: .

cdr3_aa: CASSSGLFSNQPQHF
cdr3_nt: TGTGCCAGCAGCTCCGGACTGTTTAGCAATCAGCCCCAGCATTTT
d_call: .
v_call: TRBV7-8
j_call: TRBJ1-5
clone_size: .

cdr3_aa: CAISEVAGYNEQFF
cdr3_nt: TGTGCCATCAGTGAAGTAGCGGGGTACAATGAGCAGTTCTTC
d_call: TRBD2
v_call: TRBV10-3
j_call: TRBJ2-1
clone_size: once

cdr3_aa: CSASRESGRGYTEAFF
cdr3_nt: TGCAGTGCTAGTAGGGAGTCGGGCAGGGGTTATACTGAAGCTTTCTTT
d_call: .
v_call: TRBV20-1
j_call: TRBJ1-1
clone_size: many

cdr3_aa: CASSYKELSLYTQYF
cdr3_nt: TGTGCCAGCAGCTATAAGGAGCTATCCTTGTATACGCAGTATTTT
d_call: .
v_call: TRBV7-2
j_call: TRBJ2-3
clone_size: .

cdr3_aa: CASSTRTGGLEKLFF
cdr3_nt: TGTGCCAGCAGCACAAGGACAGGGGGCTTGGAAAAACTGTTTTTT
d_call: TRBD1
v_call: TRBV5-4
j_call: TRBJ1-4
clone_size: .

cdr3_aa: CAISFTGNPADTQYF
cdr3_nt: TGTGCCATCAGCTTCACAGGGAACCCCGCAGATACGCAGTATTTT
d_call: .
v_call: TRBV10-3
j_call: TRBJ2-3
clone_size: .

cdr3_aa: CSASVAGAGTDTQYF
cdr3_nt: TGCAGTGCTAGCGTAGCGGGGGCCGGCACAGATACGCAGTATTTT
d_call: TRBD2
v_call: TRBV20-1
j_call: TRBJ2-3
clone_size: few

cdr3_aa: CASSLGQGAGYGANVLTF
cdr3_nt: TGTGCCAGCAGCTTAGGACAGGGGGCAGGGTATGGGGCCAACGTCCTGACTTTC
d_call: TRBD1
v_call: TRBV11-2
j_call: TRBJ2-6
clone_size: .

cdr3_aa: CASSPLAGAYNEQFF
cdr3_nt: TGTGCCAGCAGTCCACTAGCGGGGGCCTACAATGAGCAGTTCTTC
d_call: TRBD2
v_call: TRBV12-3/TRBV12-4
j_call: TRBJ2-1
clone_size: many

cdr3_aa: CASGPGTTYTGELFF
cdr3_nt: TGTGCCAGCGGCCCCGGGACTACTTACACCGGGGAGCTGTTTTTT
d_call: TRBD2
v_call: TRBV9
j_call: TRBJ2-2
clone_size: .

cdr3_aa: CSAAYGLGYTF
cdr3_nt: TGCAGCGCCGCCTACGGGCTAGGCTACACCTTC
d_call: .
v_call: TRBV29-1
j_call: TRBJ1-2
clone_size: many

cdr3_aa: CASSQVTASAPGQQYF
cdr3_nt: TGTGCCAGCAGCCAAGTTACAGCTTCGGCCCCGGGCCAGCAGTACTTC
d_call: .
v_call: TRBV3-1
j_call: TRBJ2-7
clone_size: few

cdr3_aa: CSASGGASGDQETQYF
cdr3_nt: TGCAGTGCTAGTGGCGGGGCCTCCGGGGACCAAGAGACCCAGTACTTC
d_call: .
v_call: TRBV20-1
j_call: TRBJ2-5
clone_size: few

cdr3_aa: CASSPWTSPYNEQFF
cdr3_nt: TGTGCCAGCAGCCCCTGGACTAGCCCCTACAATGAGCAGTTCTTC
d_call: TRBD2
v_call: TRBV7-9
j_call: TRBJ2-1
clone_size: many

cdr3_aa: CASSLSITSQETQYF
cdr3_nt: TGTGCCAGCAGTTTATCGATTACCAGTCAAGAGACCCAGTACTTC
d_call: .
v_call: TRBV27
j_call: TRBJ2-5
clone_size: many

cdr3_aa: CASSIVSPGIQFF
cdr3_nt: TGTGCCAGTAGTATAGTTTCCCCGGGGATACAGTTCTTC
d_call: .
v_call: TRBV19
j_call: TRBJ2-1
clone_size: many

cdr3_aa: CSAHTRASETQYF
cdr3_nt: TGCAGTGCTCATACGAGGGCCTCTGAGACCCAGTACTTC
d_call: .
v_call: TRBV20-1
j_call: TRBJ2-5
clone_size: .

cdr3_aa: CASSLVQMDTQYF
cdr3_nt: TGTGCCAGCAGCTTAGTTCAAATGGATACGCAGTATTTT
d_call: .
v_call: TRBV7-8
j_call: TRBJ2-3
clone_size: .

cdr3_aa: CASSESRQGYTEAFF
cdr3_nt: TGTGCCAGCAGTGAATCGAGACAGGGGTACACTGAAGCTTTCTTT
d_call: TRBD1
v_call: TRBV2
j_call: TRBJ1-1
clone_size: .

cdr3_aa: CASSLRSAGGMETQYF
cdr3_nt: TGTGCCAGCAGCTTACGGAGTGCGGGAGGAATGGAGACCCAGTACTTC
d_call: TRBD2
v_call: TRBV7-2
j_call: TRBJ2-5
clone_size: few

cdr3_aa: CASSQGEAMNTEAFF
cdr3_nt: TGCGCCAGCAGCCAAGGTGAGGCTATGAACACTGAAGCTTTCTTT
d_call: .
v_call: TRBV4-1
j_call: TRBJ1-1
clone_size: .

cdr3_aa: CASSLVWDEKLFF
cdr3_nt: TGTGCCAGCAGCCTAGTGTGGGATGAAAAACTGTTTTTT
d_call: .
v_call: TRBV6-1
j_call: TRBJ1-4
clone_size: .

cdr3_aa: CASSLGARIKAFF
cdr3_nt: TGTGCCAGCAGCTTAGGGGCCAGAATCAAAGCTTTCTTT
d_call: .
v_call: TRBV12-3/TRBV12-4
j_call: TRBJ1-1
clone_size: .